A single sample gave rise to the 25 T cell receptor beta chains below, sequenced in a study of blood T cells in healthy people across ages. PCR was performed a second time for about 7 to 12 cycles using a sample-barcoded 5' primer and a J-beta primer mix. Each CDR3 protein is one row after TCRdb ran MiXCR on the 5' RACE reads. The top ten hold less than 15% of the sample, which has hundreds of thousands of distinct CDR3 sequences, around 52% seen once. The sample consisted of blood. The receptor source for this set is a woman aged 80 or over in good health.

The J gene is TRBJ1-1, the V gene TRBV27; a weak D match, TRBD1 (6 bases). The CDR3 sequence is 13 residues long. Per germline, CDR1 MNHEY and CDR2 SMNVEV (reference sequence). The V gene lost 6 bases and the J gene lost 5 bases, with 13 bases spanning the gap. The CDR3 spells CASSTQGLTEAFF. The CDR3 DNA sequence: TGTGCCAGCAGCACTCAGGGGCTTACTGAAGCTTTCTTT.

This sequence joins TRBV12-3 or TRBV12-4 and TRBJ2-1; the D gene is possibly TRBD2 (6 bases). This CDR3 comprises 17 residues. With 3 bases removed from V and 4 bases from J, the gap between germline ends came to 19 bases. DNA of the CDR3: TGTGCCAGCAGTTTCTCCGGATCGGGAGTACGGTACAATGAGCAGTTCTTC. This gives the protein CASSFSGSGVRYNEQFF.

This clonotype was seen only a few times. The chain uses TRBV3-1 and TRBJ2-2, with D unclear. Germline loops: CDR1 LGHDT, CDR2 YNNKEL (reference sequence). This CDR3 spans 14 amino acids. V was pared by 0 bases and J by 4 bases, with 6 bases between. The CDR3 DNA reads TGTGCCAGCAGCCAAGATTGGACCACCGGGGAGCTGTTTTTT. Its protein product is CASSQDWTTGELFF.

The chain joins TRBV7-9 to TRBJ2-3; D not certain. Germline values: CDR1 SEHNR, CDR2 FQNEAQ (reference sequence). This CDR3 has 15 residues. Between the trimmed V and J ends, which lost 2 bases and 4 bases, there was a span of 13 bases. In DNA, the CDR3 is TGTGCCAGCAGCTTAAATTCCCAAGGCTCAGATACGCAGTATTTT. Translating gives CASSLNSQGSDTQYF.

This clonotype was seen ten or more times. The chain joins TRBV10-1 to TRBJ2-7, with 9 positions matching TRBD1. V trimming: 0 bases; J trimming: 6 bases; junction bases outside the gene matches: 6. The CDR3 runs 15 residues. Germline V gives CDR1 WNHNN, CDR2 SYGVQD (reference sequence). CDR3: CASSESKGTGPEQYF. The CDR3 DNA reads TGCGCCAGCAGTGAGTCGAAGGGGACAGGGCCCGAGCAGTACTTC.

This clonotype was recorded once. A much larger clonotype is one base distant, so this may be a read error. The missing conserved phenylalanine or tryptophan at the end of this CDR3 makes a read error likely. The V and J genes are TRBV7-2 and TRBJ2-3, with no clear D. The germline V gene encodes CDR1 SGHTA and CDR2 FQGNSA. The CDR3 sequence is 16 residues long. Trimming left V 2 bases short and J 0 bases short, with 12 bases between. As DNA, the CDR3 is TGTGCCAGCAGCTTACGCGGCTACCCGAGCACAGATACGCAGTATTTA. It translates to CASSLRGYPSTDTQYL.

The chain employs TRBV2 and TRBJ2-3; tentatively, D is TRBD2 (6 bases). CDR1 is SNHLY and CDR2 is FYNNEI in the germline V gene. This CDR3 spans 17 amino acids. V lost 3 bases, J lost 1 base, and 17 bases lay in between. DNA for the CDR3: TGTGCCAGCAGTGAGGAGCCTAGCGAGAGGCGCACAGATACGCAGTATTTT. Encoded protein: CASSEEPSERRTDTQYF.

V is TRBV7-9 and J is TRBJ2-5; D might be TRBD1 or TRBD2, each matching 5 bases. The DNA matches TRBJ2-7 better at its end, which makes the J call doubtful. This CDR3 spans 15 amino acids. Germline CDR1 and CDR2: SEHNR and FQNEAQ (reference sequence). CDR3 residues: CASSSRDLGNYEQYF. The CDR3 DNA sequence: TGTGCCAGCAGCTCCCGGGACCTAGGGAACTACGAGCAGTACTTC.

The table lists this clonotype with many counts. V usage is TRBV15 and J usage is TRBJ2-7; 12 nucleotides align to TRBD1. CDR1 is LNHNV and CDR2 is YYDKDF in the germline V gene (reference sequence). J was trimmed by 4 bases and V by 3 bases; bases with no gene match: 4. The CDR3 consists of 15 residues. In DNA, the CDR3 is TGTGCCACCAGCAGTGGGACAGGGGGCAAGTACGAGCAGTACTTC. Protein sequence: CATSSGTGGKYEQYF. Full variable domain (missing parts from reference TRBV15 and TRBJ2-7): DAMVIQNPRYQVTQFGKPVTLSCSQTLNHNVMYWYQQKSSQAPKLLFHYYDKDFNNEADTPDNFQSRRPNTSFCFLDIRSPGLGDTAMYLCATSSGTGGKYEQYFGPGTRLTVT.

The V call is TRBV7-2, the J call TRBJ1-2; D call uncertain. Germline V lookup: CDR1 SGHTA, CDR2 FQGNSA. Trimming cost V 1 base and J 2 bases, with 8 bases left between them. This CDR3 comprises 14 residues. This CDR3 reads CASSLDGQNYGYTF. CDR3 nucleotides: TGTGCCAGCAGCTTAGACGGCCAGAACTATGGCTACACCTTC.

Comments on this clonotype: Since a much larger clone is just one base distant, this may be a read error. This chain uses TRBV5-1 with TRBJ1-2; D is possibly TRBD1 (6 bases). CDR3 length: 15 residues. V gave up 7 bases and J gave up 0 bases, with 16 bases separating them. Germline V CDR1 and CDR2: SGHRS, YFSETQ. CDR3 sequence reads: CASGQQGLANYGYTF. CDR3 nucleotides: TGCGCCAGCGGCCAACAGGGATTAGCTAACTATGGCTACACCTTC.

V gene TRBV27 combines with J gene TRBJ2-4; 7 positions match TRBD1. With V trimmed by 4 bases and J by 5 bases, 5 bases remained unmatched. The CDR3 is made up of 14 amino acids. CDR1 and CDR2 from the germline V gene are MNHEY and SMNVEV (reference sequence). The CDR3 nucleotides read TGTGCCAGCAGTTCAACAGGGGTACAAAACATTCAGTACTTC. Amino acids: CASSSTGVQNIQYF.

The chain combines TRBV20-1 with TRBJ2-1, with D perhaps given as TRBD1 or TRBD2 (5 bases each). The length of the CDR3 is 14 residues. The V end lost 0 bases, the J end lost 6 bases, and 12 bases lay between the germline ends. Germline V lookup: CDR1 DFQATT, CDR2 SNEGSKA (reference sequence). CDR3: CSARDWGISNEQFF. DNA for the CDR3: TGCAGTGCTAGAGATTGGGGGATATCCAATGAGCAGTTCTTC.

The rearrangement uses TRBV7-2 and TRBJ1-1, with D uncertain. Germline V gene sequence: CDR1 SGHTA, CDR2 FQGNSA. V was shortened by 1 base and J by 6 bases, with 6 bases between the two germline ends. CDR3 length equals 12 residues. The DNA of the CDR3 is TGTGCCAGCAGCTTAGGGGCCCCTGAAGCTTTCTTT. The encoded protein is CASSLGAPEAFF.

This clonotype was seen at least ten times. J is TRBJ2-3 and V is TRBV3-1; weak D call: TRBD2 (6 bases). This CDR3 spans 14 amino acids. Trimming left V 3 bases short and J 4 bases short, with 11 bases between. The germline CDR1 and CDR2 sequences are LGHDT and YNNKEL (reference sequence). The CDR3 sequence is CASSHATRSDTQYF. CDR3 nucleotide sequence: TGTGCCAGCAGCCACGCGACTAGATCAGATACGCAGTATTTT.

In the case of this clonotype: It may be a read error: a sequence one base away is much more abundant. V is TRBV9 and J is TRBJ1-2; D ambiguous. Germline V gives CDR1 SGDLS, CDR2 YYNGEE. The CDR3 has 13 residues. CDR3 region: CGSSVDPLGGYTF. Here the CDR3 DNA reads TGTGGCAGCAGCGTAGACCCCCTTGGCGGCTACACCTTC. Combining the CDR3 with reference TRBV9 and TRBJ1-2 gives the whole variable domain DSGVTQTPKHLITATGQRVTLRCSPRSGDLSVYWYQQSLDQGLQFLIQYYNGEERAKGNILERFSAQQFPDLHSELNLSSLELGDSALYFCGSSVDPLGGYTFGSGTRLTVV.

V is TRBV6-2 or TRBV6-3 and J is TRBJ1-1; D not certain. The ends were cut back, 5 bases at V and 6 bases at J, with 10 bases in the middle. CDR3 length: 12 amino acids. Germline V gene sequence: CDR1 MNHEY, CDR2 SVGEGT. The CDR3 reads CASSRPNAEAFF. The CDR3 DNA reads as TGTGCCAGCAGTCGACCTAATGCTGAAGCTTTCTTT.

This clonotype was seen at least ten times. CDR3 amino acids: CASSPQGHFSGANVLTF. The CDR3 nucleotides are TGTGCCAGCAGTCCTCAGGGACACTTCTCTGGGGCCAACGTCCTGACTTTC. J is TRBJ2-6 and V is TRBV25-1, with D tentatively TRBD1 (6 bases). Germline V gene data show CDR1 as MGHDK and CDR2 as SYGVNS. The V end was cut by 5 bases, the J end by 0 bases, with 14 bases between. There are 17 residues in the CDR3.

This clonotype has at least ten counts. This CDR3 is CASSQDPSGTYQYF. CDR3 nucleotides: TGTGCCAGCAGCCAAGATCCAAGCGGGACTTATCAGTACTTC. The chain joins TRBV4-2 to TRBJ2-5; 7 nucleotides line up with TRBD2. The junction had 9 bases not matched to a gene; V was cut back by 0 bases and J by 11 bases. Germline CDR1 is LGHNA and CDR2 is YNFKEQ. The CDR3 extends over 14 amino acids.

This clonotype has just one count. Mismatch with germline at one junction end may stem from a read error. This chain joins TRBV6-2 or TRBV6-3 and TRBJ1-2, with a possible D match to TRBD1 (6 bases). Germline-derived CDR1 and CDR2 are MNHEY and SVGEGT. This CDR3 contains 15 residues. In DNA, the CDR3 is TGTGCCAGCAGTCGAAGTTTAAACAGGGTTCTTGGCTCCACCTTC. Translated, it gives CASSRSLNRVLGSTF.

This clonotype was detected ten times or more. The gene calls are TRBV4-2 and TRBJ2-3; 8 nucleotides line up with TRBD2. The CDR3 is made up of 16 amino acids. CDR1 LGHNA and CDR2 YNFKEQ come from the germline V gene. V lost 0 bases, J lost 2 bases, and 4 bases stayed unmatched. The CDR3: CASSQDGTRFTDTQYF. CDR3 DNA: TGTGCCAGCAGCCAAGACGGGACTAGGTTCACAGATACGCAGTATTTT.

The chain uses TRBV7-2 and TRBJ2-7; D ambiguous. The V end lost 5 bases, the J end lost 5 bases, and 25 bases lay between the germline ends. The CDR3 length is 17 residues. The germline gives CDR1 SGHTA, CDR2 FQGNSA. The chain's CDR3 is CASSPRIITLMSHEQYF. The CDR3 DNA is TGTGCCAGCAGCCCACGGATTATCACATTGATGTCCCACGAGCAGTACTTC.

The chain joins TRBV24-1 to TRBJ2-3, with 8 nucleotides matching TRBD1. Germline trimming cut 3 bases from V and 6 bases from J; bases unmatched to any gene: 4. CDR3 length: 14 amino acids. Germline V gene lookup returns CDR1 KGHDR and CDR2 SFDVKD. In DNA, the CDR3 is TGTGCCACCAGTGATCCAGGGGGCATGGATACGCAGTATTTT. This sequence encodes CATSDPGGMDTQYF.

V is TRBV10-3 and J is TRBJ1-5; D possibly corresponds to TRBD1 (5 bases). CDR1 and CDR2 (germline): ENHRY, SYGVKD. The length of the CDR3 is 16 residues. Between the trimmed V and J ends, which lost 2 bases and 5 bases, there was a span of 16 bases. The CDR3 here is CAISEEGTGGYQPQHF. For the CDR3, the DNA is TGTGCCATCAGTGAGGAAGGGACCGGCGGATATCAGCCCCAGCATTTT.

This rearrangement joins TRBV7-3 to TRBJ1-1; 10 nucleotides align to TRBD1. The V gene's germline CDR1 is SGHTA and CDR2 FQGTGA. Trimming took 0 bases from V and 4 from J; bases not matched to a gene: 5. CDR3 length: 16 residues. CDR3 protein: CASSLTDRGARTEAFF. CDR3 in DNA: TGTGCCAGCAGCTTAACGGACAGGGGGGCGCGCACTGAAGCTTTCTTT.